This note documents a single TCR beta chain sequence. The data derive from a study of shared clonotypes between healthy human individuals. Assay used: immunoSEQ multiplex PCR; TCRdb lists only in-frame clones, some missing. Seen here are around 980,000 clones, approximately 78% observed once, and the top ten hold under 0.8%. The V gene's germline CDR1 is SGHRS and CDR2 YFSETQ. The J segment lost 5 bases and the V segment lost 1 base, leaving 6 bases of the junction unmatched. The CDR3 length is 15 residues. The receptor comes from a man between 18 and 35 years old in good health. Some clones in this sample may be carry-over from other donors' samples. The V call is TRBV5-1, the J call TRBJ2-5; 9 nucleotides agree with TRBD2. The sequencing sample was made of memory CD4+ T cells from PBMCs. Subset denoted: CD45RA-negative fraction. The CDR3 region is CASSLIETSGETQYF. CDR3 DNA sequence: TGCGCCAGCAGCTTGATTGAGACTAGCGGCGAGACCCAGTACTTC.